This is a list of T cell receptor beta chains from one sample in a study of Tregs in tolerant kidney transplant recipients. Libraries were prepared by immunoSEQ multiplex PCR; TCRdb keeps only in-frame clonotypes and omits some of them. This table has over 50,000 clones, about 83% appearing once. Sequences were obtained from CD4+ T cells from blood. The source of these receptors is a human donor in good health. The CDR3 runs from the conserved cysteine through the conserved F or W. D genes are given only for firm matches. The size field is filled for only some rows; it gives once, few, many or a size class.

clone size	D gene	V gene	J gene	CDR3 protein	CDR3 DNA
NA	TRBD2	TRBV5-1	TRBJ2-7	CASSKQLAGVHEQYF	TGCGCCAGCAGCAAGCAACTAGCGGGGGTCCACGAGCAGTACTTC
NA	TRBD1	TRBV10-3	TRBJ2-2	CAISADRDTGELFF	TGTGCCATCAGCGCGGACAGGGACACCGGGGAGCTGTTTTTT
NA	NA	TRBV29-1	TRBJ1-2	CSAGGYYGYTF	TGCAGCGCTGGGGGTTACTATGGCTACACCTTC
NA	TRBD1	TRBV7-9	TRBJ1-5	CASSRTGDQPQHF	TGTGCCAGCAGCCGGACAGGGGATCAGCCCCAGCATTTT
NA	TRBD1	TRBV5-1	TRBJ1-2	CASSFRQGAYEGYTF	TGCGCCAGCAGCTTTCGACAGGGGGCATATGAAGGCTACACCTTC
NA	TRBD2	TRBV27	TRBJ2-4	CASSRTSGSNIQYF	TGTGCCAGCAGTAGGACTAGCGGATCAAACATTCAGTACTTC
NA	NA	TRBV2	TRBJ2-7	CATSQQGYEQYF	TGTGCCACCAGCCAACAGGGATACGAGCAGTACTTC
NA	NA	TRBV11-3	TRBJ1-6	CASSLVRDSPLHF	TGTGCCAGCAGCTTAGTGAGAGACTCACCCCTCCACTTT
NA	NA	TRBV5-1	TRBJ1-4	CASSLGGFVGEKLFF	TGCGCCAGCAGCTTGGGAGGGTTTGTAGGTGAAAAACTGTTTTTT
NA	NA	TRBV7-2	TRBJ2-7	CASSLAPSRLTYEQYF	TGTGCCAGCAGCTTAGCGCCGAGTCGGTTGACCTACGAGCAGTACTTC
NA	NA	TRBV5-4	TRBJ1-1	CASRNQGSTEAFF	TGTGCCAGCAGAAACCAGGGCTCCACTGAAGCTTTCTTT
NA	NA	TRBV5-1	TRBJ1-2	CASSPGQNYGYTF	TGCGCCAGCAGTCCCGGACAGAACTATGGCTACACCTTC
NA	TRBD2	TRBV20-1	TRBJ2-5	CSVGREETQYF	TGCAGTGTGGGGAGGGAGGAGACCCAGTACTTC
NA	NA	TRBV7-6	TRBJ1-6	CASSSGGVYNSPLHF	TGTGCCAGCAGCTCAGGCGGGGTTTATAATTCACCCCTCCACTTT
NA	NA	TRBV9	TRBJ1-2	CASSVDWTGKYGYTF	TGTGCCAGCAGCGTAGACTGGACGGGGAAATATGGCTACACCTTC
NA	TRBD1	TRBV2	TRBJ1-5	CASSGTGGPGWGNQPQHF	TGTGCCAGCAGTGGGACAGGGGGCCCCGGATGGGGCAATCAGCCCCAGCATTTT
NA	NA	TRBV6-6	TRBJ1-6	CASSSFRPNNSPLHF	TGTGCCAGCAGTTCCTTCAGGCCTAATAATTCACCCCTCCACTTT
NA	NA	TRBV28	TRBJ1-2	CASSLGAGNYGYTF	TGTGCCAGCAGCCTAGGGGCCGGTAACTATGGCTACACCTTC
NA	NA	TRBV5-1	TRBJ2-5	CASSLRRQETQYF	TGCGCCAGCAGCTTGAGAAGGCAAGAGACCCAGTACTTC
few	NA	TRBV29-1	TRBJ2-5	CSVEHGGGTQYF	TGCAGCGTTGAACATGGGGGTGGGACCCAGTACTTC
NA	TRBD1	TRBV19	TRBJ2-7	CATRTRDRAYEQYF	TGTGCCACCCGCACCCGGGACAGGGCCTACGAGCAGTACTTC
NA	NA	TRBV6-5	TRBJ2-1	CASSRNHNEQFF	TGTGCCAGCAGCCGAAATCACAATGAGCAGTTCTTC
NA	NA	TRBV5-4	TRBJ1-2	CASSLDQGLYGYTF	TGTGCCAGCAGCCTTGATCAGGGTCTCTATGGCTACACCTTC
NA	NA	TRBV7-9	TRBJ1-1	CASSSQGNTEAFF	TGTGCCAGCAGCTCCCAGGGGAACACTGAAGCTTTCTTT